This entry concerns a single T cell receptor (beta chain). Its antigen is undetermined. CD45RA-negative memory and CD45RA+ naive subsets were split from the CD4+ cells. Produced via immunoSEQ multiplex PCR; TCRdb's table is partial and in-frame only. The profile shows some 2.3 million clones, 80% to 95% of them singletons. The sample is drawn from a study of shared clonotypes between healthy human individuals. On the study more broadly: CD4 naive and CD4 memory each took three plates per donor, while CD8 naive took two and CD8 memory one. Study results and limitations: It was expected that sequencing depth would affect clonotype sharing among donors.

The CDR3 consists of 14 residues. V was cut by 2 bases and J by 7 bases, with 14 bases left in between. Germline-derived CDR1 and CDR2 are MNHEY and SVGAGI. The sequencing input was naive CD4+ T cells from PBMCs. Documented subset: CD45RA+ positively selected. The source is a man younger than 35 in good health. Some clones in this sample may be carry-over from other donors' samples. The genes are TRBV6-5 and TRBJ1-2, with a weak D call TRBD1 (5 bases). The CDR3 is CASSYKGRVGGYTF. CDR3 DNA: TGTGCCAGCAGTTACAAGGGACGTGTAGGTGGCTACACCTTC.